Listed below are T cell receptor beta chains from one sample, sequenced in a study of T cells in Graves' hyperthyroidism and ophthalmopathy. A single record per CDR3 protein comes from TCRdb applying MiXCR to the multiplex PCR reads. This sample has hundreds of thousands of distinct CDR3 sequences, with around 15% found just once. The sequenced material came from blood. Every receptor here comes from a young woman with Graves' hyperthyroidism. The CDR3 runs from the conserved cysteine through the conserved F or W. A D gene is named only where the DNA matches it firmly. Some rows mark clone size as missing; the rest say once, few, many or name a class of expanded clone.

J	size	V	D	DNA	CDR3
TRBJ1-4	NA	TRBV20-1	NA	TGCAGTGCTAGAGCTACCCCTGGAGGGATGTATGAAAAACTGTTTTTT	CSARATPGGMYEKLFF
TRBJ1-1	many	TRBV28	TRBD1	TGTGCCAGCAGTTTATTCACCTGGACAGGGGAAGCCACTGAAGCTTTCTTT	CASSLFTWTGEATEAFF
TRBJ2-2	many	TRBV2	TRBD2	TGTGCCAGCAGTGAAACGAGGACTAGCGGATTCACCGGGGAGCTGTTTTTT	CASSETRTSGFTGELFF
TRBJ1-6	few	TRBV6-5	NA	TGTACCAGCAGTTACTCGGGGAGCTCCTATAATTCACCCCTCCACTTT	CTSSYSGSSYNSPLHF
TRBJ1-1	few	TRBV5-1	NA	TGCGCCAGCAGCTTGGGGATCGGGACCGACACTGAAGCTTTCTTT	CASSLGIGTDTEAFF
TRBJ2-3	many	TRBV6-5	NA	TGTGCCAGCAGTTACTCAAGGGACGCAGATACGCAGTATTTT	CASSYSRDADTQYF
TRBJ2-5	many	TRBV3-1	TRBD2	TGTGCCAGCAGCCAAGTGCAAGCGGGAGAGAGGCGAGAGACCCAGTACTTC	CASSQVQAGERRETQYF
TRBJ2-3	few	TRBV4-2	TRBD2	TGTGCCAGCAGCCAGTATAGCGGGAGGCTCACAGATACGCAGTATTTT	CASSQYSGRLTDTQYF
TRBJ2-7	many	TRBV28	NA	TGTGCCAGCAGCCCTTCTCTCGGGCAGGGGCAGCCCCGGGAGCAGTACTTC	CASSPSLGQGQPREQYF
TRBJ2-7	many	TRBV7-2	TRBD2	TGTGCCAGCAGCTTAGCTGGGACTAGCGGGAGTTCCTACGAGCAGTACTTC	CASSLAGTSGSSYEQYF
TRBJ1-4	many	TRBV28	NA	TGTGCCAGCAGTCCAGGGAGGGCTAATGAAAAACTGTTTTTT	CASSPGRANEKLFF
TRBJ2-2	many	TRBV11-3	NA	TGTGCCAGCAGCGGCGAGTACACCGGGGAGCTGTTTTTT	CASSGEYTGELFF
TRBJ2-1	NA	TRBV6-1	TRBD1	TGTGCCAGCAGTATAGGGGGACAGGGGGCAGGTGAGCAGTTCTTC	CASSIGGQGAGEQFF
TRBJ2-3	once	TRBV4-3	TRBD2	TGCGCCAGCAGCCAAGATCCTCTAGCGGGCCTCAGCACAGATACGCAGTATTTT	CASSQDPLAGLSTDTQYF
TRBJ1-3	many	TRBV5-1	NA	TGCGCCAGCAGAACAGACGCTCATGGAAACACCATATATTTT	CASRTDAHGNTIYF
TRBJ2-1	few	TRBV6-1	TRBD2	TGTGCCAGCAGCCAACTAGCGGTTTCTTTTAATGAGCAGTTCTTC	CASSQLAVSFNEQFF
TRBJ1-5	NA	TRBV20-1	NA	TGCAGTGCTAGACTAGGGGCGAGCAATCAGCCCCAGCATTTT	CSARLGASNQPQHF
TRBJ1-6	few	TRBV20-1	NA	TGCAGTGCTAGAGATCGTAGGGCAGGGTATAATTCACCCCTCCACTTT	CSARDRRAGYNSPLHF
TRBJ2-1	NA	TRBV7-3	NA	TGTGCCAGCAGCTTAAATACGGGCAATGAGCAGTTCTTC	CASSLNTGNEQFF
TRBJ1-5	many	TRBV28	NA	TGTGCCAGCCTGAGGACGGGTTATAGCAATCAGCCCCAGCATTTT	CASLRTGYSNQPQHF
TRBJ2-3	NA	TRBV4-1	TRBD2	TGCGCCAGCAGCCAAGCTTCCTTGACTAGCCACGAGCGCACAGATACGCAGTATTTT	CASSQASLTSHERTDTQYF
TRBJ2-1	NA	TRBV19	NA	TGTGCCAGTAGTATGGCGGCATGGGCCTACAATGAGCAGTTCTTC	CASSMAAWAYNEQFF
TRBJ1-1	many	TRBV27	TRBD1	TGTGCCAGCAGGGCCGGGACAGGGTGGTTAACTGAAGCTTTCTTT	CASRAGTGWLTEAFF
TRBJ2-7	many	TRBV7-9	NA	TGTGCCAGCAGACCCGTTTCGGGTCGCGAGCAGTACTTC	CASRPVSGREQYF
TRBJ2-7	NA	TRBV20-1	NA	TGCAGTGTATCGCCTACCTACGAGCAGTACTTC	CSVSPTYEQYF
TRBJ2-7	many	TRBV5-6	NA	TGTGCCAGCAGCTTAGGGGGAGGTCAGCAGTACTTC	CASSLGGGQQYF
TRBJ1-2	few	TRBV5-6	NA	TGTGCCAGCACCACGAGGGGCAGGGAGGATGGCTACACCTTC	CASTTRGREDGYTF
TRBJ2-3	NA	TRBV6-1	TRBD2	TGTGCCAGCAGTTTCGATGTCAGCGGGAGGAGGAGCACAGATACGCAGTATTTT	CASSFDVSGRRSTDTQYF
TRBJ2-7	many	TRBV6-2/TRBV6-3	TRBD2	TGTGCCAGCAGTTACTCGCGGGAGGGCTACGAGCAGTACTTC	CASSYSREGYEQYF
TRBJ2-1	many	TRBV10-1	NA	TGCGCCAGCAGTGATGGAGCAGCATACAATGAGCAGTTCTTC	CASSDGAAYNEQFF
TRBJ2-7	NA	TRBV14	TRBD2	TGTGCCAGCAGCCAAGGTCTTAGCGGGAGGCCCCCCTACGCGCAGTACTTC	CASSQGLSGRPPYAQYF
TRBJ2-2	many	TRBV28	TRBD2	TGTGCCAGCGGATCGAATAGCGGGAGTGGGACCGGGGAGCTGTTTTTT	CASGSNSGSGTGELFF
TRBJ1-1	NA	TRBV5-1	TRBD1	TGCGCCAGCAGCCCCTTCACGGGACAGAGCTTCCCTAGCACTGAAGCTTTCTTT	CASSPFTGQSFPSTEAFF
TRBJ2-7	many	TRBV6-2/TRBV6-3	NA	TGTGCCAGCAGTTACTCGGCAGGGAGCTCCTACGAGCAGTACTTC	CASSYSAGSSYEQYF
TRBJ2-1	NA	TRBV9	NA	TGTGCCAGCAGCTCACCCGACAGGTACAATGAGCAGTTCTTC	CASSSPDRYNEQFF
TRBJ2-7	many	TRBV12-3/TRBV12-4	NA	TGTGCCAGCAGGGCCGGGAGCCACGAGCAGTACTTC	CASRAGSHEQYF
TRBJ2-7	many	TRBV27	NA	TGTGCCAGCAGTTTCCGGGGTCCAAGGTACGAGCAGTACTTC	CASSFRGPRYEQYF
TRBJ2-1	many	TRBV12-3/TRBV12-4	TRBD2	TGTGCCAGCAGACGACTAGCGGGAATAAATGAGCAGTTCTTC	CASRRLAGINEQFF
TRBJ2-5	NA	TRBV5-1	TRBD2	TGCGCCAGCAGCTTGACGGAAACGCGGGAGGGCGGTCGGGAGACCCAGTACTTC	CASSLTETREGGRETQYF
TRBJ1-1	NA	TRBV3-1	NA	TGTGCCAGCAGACTCGGGACTTCCGGCGCTTTCTTT	CASRLGTSGAFF
TRBJ2-5	many	TRBV6-2/TRBV6-3	NA	TGTGCCAGCAGTTTCCCCGGGAGCCGGTTAGAGACCCAGTACTTC	CASSFPGSRLETQYF
TRBJ1-4	NA	TRBV6-2/TRBV6-3	NA	TGTGCCAGCAGTTACTCCTGGGGTGAAAAACTGTTTTTT	CASSYSWGEKLFF
TRBJ2-1	NA	TRBV27	TRBD1	TGTGCCAGCAGCCGCCGGACAGGGGGAAATGAGCAGTTCTTC	CASSRRTGGNEQFF
TRBJ1-1	many	TRBV29-1	NA	TGCAGCGTGGGGGGGGTAGACACTGAAGCTTTCTTT	CSVGGVDTEAFF
TRBJ1-1	many	TRBV6-1	NA	TGTGCCAGCAGTGAATCGGCCCTCACTGAAGCTTTCTTT	CASSESALTEAFF
TRBJ2-7	many	TRBV20-1	NA	TGCAGTGCGTCCGGGACGACTTTTGGAGAGCAGTACTTC	CSASGTTFGEQYF
TRBJ2-1	few	TRBV5-4	TRBD2	TGTGCCAGCAGCGGGACTAGAAACTACAATGAGCAGTTCTTC	CASSGTRNYNEQFF
TRBJ1-5	many	TRBV3-1	NA	TGTGCCAGCAGCCAGGGGCTTCCTTCAAATCAGCCCCAGCATTTT	CASSQGLPSNQPQHF